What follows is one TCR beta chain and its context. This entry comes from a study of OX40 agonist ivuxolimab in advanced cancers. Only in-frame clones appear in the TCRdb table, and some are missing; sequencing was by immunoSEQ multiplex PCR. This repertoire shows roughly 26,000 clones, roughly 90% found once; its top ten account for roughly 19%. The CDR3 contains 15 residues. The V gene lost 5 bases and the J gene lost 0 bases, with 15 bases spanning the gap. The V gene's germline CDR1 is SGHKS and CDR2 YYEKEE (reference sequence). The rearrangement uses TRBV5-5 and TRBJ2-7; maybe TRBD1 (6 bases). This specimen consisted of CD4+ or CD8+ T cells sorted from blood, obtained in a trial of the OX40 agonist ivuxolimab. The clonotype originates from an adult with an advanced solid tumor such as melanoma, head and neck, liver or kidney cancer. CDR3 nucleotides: TGTGCCAGCAGACGTCAGGGGTCGAGCTCCTACGAGCAGTACTTC. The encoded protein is CASRRQGSSSYEQYF.